Shown below are 27 T cell receptor beta chains from a single sample sequenced in a study of blood T cell repertoires in COVID-19. Using immunoSEQ multiplex PCR, the repertoire was profiled, and TCRdb retains in-frame clones only, with some absent. This table has approximately 230,000 clones, about 80% appearing once. The sequenced sample was PBMCs or T cells enriched from blood (not recorded which). The receptor source for this set is a man aged 35-49 years who had recovered from COVID-19.

The table lists this clone with a few counts. V usage is TRBV7-2 and J usage is TRBJ1-1; 8 nucleotides align to TRBD1. This CDR3 region has 15 residues. The ends lost 5 bases at V and 2 bases at J; junction bases unmatched: 7. CDR1 is SGHTA and CDR2 is FQGNSA in the germline V gene. Here the CDR3 reads CASSTQGARNTEAFF. The DNA for the CDR3 is TGTGCCAGCAGCACCCAGGGGGCCCGAAACACTGAAGCTTTCTTT.

The rearrangement uses TRBV7-2 and TRBJ1-4, with D unclear. Trimming removed 5 bases at V and 0 bases at J, with 10 bases between. This CDR3 spans 15 amino acids. Germline CDR1 and CDR2: SGHTA and FQGNSA. The CDR3 nucleotides are TGTGCCAGCAGCCCACAGCATGCAACTAATGAAAAACTGTTTTTT. As protein: CASSPQHATNEKLFF.

This clone showed up just once. The chain combines TRBV29-1 with TRBJ1-1, with D maybe TRBD1 (5 bases). Germline V CDR1 and CDR2: SQVTM, ANQGSEA. This CDR3 spans 13 amino acids. V lost 6 bases, J lost 7 bases, and 18 bases lay in between. The CDR3 region is CSVKSHQQGEAFF. CDR3 bases: TGCAGCGTCAAATCACATCAGCAGGGTGAAGCTTTCTTT.

The chain has TRBV5-4 and TRBJ2-2, with 7 bases fitting TRBD2. The V and J ends lost 5 bases and 2 bases, in that order; junction bases with no gene match: 9. There are 16 residues in the CDR3. CDR1 SGHNT and CDR2 YYREEE come from the germline V gene (reference sequence). CDR3 residues: CASRGGRGRNTGELFF. The CDR3 DNA follows: TGTGCCAGCAGGGGAGGGAGGGGACGAAACACCGGGGAGCTGTTTTTT.

This clone was seen a handful of times. The rearrangement joins TRBV9 to TRBJ1-1; perhaps TRBD1 as D (6 bases). Germline CDR1 and CDR2: SGDLS and YYNGEE. The CDR3 spans 15 residues. V lost 4 bases, J lost 9 bases, and 22 bases lay in between. CDR3 nucleotides: TGTGCCAGCAGCCCCCCGGGGGGGCAGGCCCTTAAAGCTTTCTTT. Its translation: CASSPPGGQALKAFF.

V is TRBV6-5 and J is TRBJ2-7; weak D call: TRBD2 (6 bases). V lost 6 bases to trimming and J lost 6 bases, with 18 bases between them. Per the germline V gene, CDR1 is MNHEY and CDR2 is SVGAGI. The CDR3 runs 14 residues. For the CDR3, the DNA is TGTGCCAGCAGCTTCGGGGGATCTATAATCGAGCAGTACTTC. Residues: CASSFGGSIIEQYF.

The chain combines TRBV18 with TRBJ2-2; TRBD2 might be the D (6 bases). Trimming stripped 0 bases from V and 6 bases from J, with 17 bases between. The CDR3 length is 17 residues. Germline CDR1 KGHSH, CDR2 LQKENI. Here the CDR3 DNA reads TGTGCCAGCTCACCACCGACGGGGGTAGGAGGTGCCGGGGAGCTGTTTTTT. Translated, it gives CASSPPTGVGGAGELFF.

V gene TRBV27 combines with J gene TRBJ1-1; D is unclear. The germline CDR1 and CDR2 sequences are MNHEY and SMNVEV (reference sequence). This CDR3 spans 16 amino acids. Trimming cost V 8 bases and J 4 bases, with 23 bases left between them. The CDR3 loop is CASRLWAGSAGTEAFF. In nucleotides, the CDR3 is TGTGCCAGCCGCCTTTGGGCGGGGTCGGCGGGCACTGAAGCTTTCTTT.

There are a few counts of this clone. The chain couples TRBV19 to TRBJ1-3, with D maybe TRBD1 (6 bases). The CDR3 length is 14 residues. Germline CDR1 reads LNHDA; CDR2 reads SQIVND (reference sequence). Deletions cut 9 bases from V and 4 bases from J, with 16 bases between. CDR3 sequence: CASGRGAAGNTIYF. In nucleotides, the CDR3 is TGTGCCAGCGGGCGGGGGGCAGCCGGAAACACCATATATTTT.

This chain uses TRBV15 with TRBJ1-3, with D hard to call. Deletions cut 0 bases from V and 0 bases from J, with 6 bases between. Germline-derived CDR1 and CDR2 are LNHNV and YYDKDF (reference sequence). This CDR3 is built from 15 residues. CDR3 sequence (DNA): TGTGCCACCAGCAGAGAATGGGCCTCTGGAAACACCATATATTTT. Translated: CATSREWASGNTIYF. The whole variable domain, filled in from reference TRBV15 and TRBJ1-3, reads DAMVIQNPRYQVTQFGKPVTLSCSQTLNHNVMYWYQQKSSQAPKLLFHYYDKDFNNEADTPDNFQSRRPNTSFCFLDIRSPGLGDTAMYLCATSREWASGNTIYFGEGSWLTVV.

The chain links TRBV19 to TRBJ2-7, with TRBD1 identical over 8 bases. The CDR3 runs 15 residues. V was clipped by 4 bases and J by 6 bases; unmatched bases: 11. Germline CDR1 and CDR2: LNHDA and SQIVND (reference sequence). CDR3 in amino acids: CASSTGQGTPGEQYF. Written as DNA, the CDR3 is TGTGCCAGTAGTACCGGACAGGGTACCCCCGGCGAGCAGTACTTC.

This sequence joins TRBV12-3 or TRBV12-4 and TRBJ1-1; D not resolved. The CDR3 loop spans 12 amino acids. V was clipped by 4 bases and J by 10 bases, with 13 bases between them. The CDR3 here is CASSSGAKSAFF. The CDR3 bases are TGTGCCAGCAGTTCGGGAGCAAAATCAGCTTTCTTT.

The count of this clone is one. The rearrangement uses TRBV27 and TRBJ1-6, with D unresolved. V was shortened by 7 bases and J by 6 bases, with 13 bases between the two germline ends. The CDR3 runs 14 residues. CDR1 is MNHEY, CDR2 SMNVEV, per germline (reference sequence). CDR3 sequence: CASTSWEVNSPLHF. The DNA of the CDR3 is TGTGCCAGCACCAGTTGGGAGGTTAATTCACCCCTCCACTTT.

This clone was observed a few times. The genes are TRBV10-3 and TRBJ2-2, with a tentative D call TRBD1 (5 bases). CDR1 and CDR2 from the germline V gene are ENHRY and SYGVKD. V was pared by 0 bases and J by 4 bases, with 9 bases between. The CDR3 is 15 amino acids. The CDR3 nucleotides are TGTGCCATCAGTGAGTCTGTGACAGCCACCGGGGAGCTGTTTTTT. It is translated as CAISESVTATGELFF.

This sequence joins TRBV7-2 and TRBJ1-2; 10 bases match TRBD1. Trimming at V came to 4 bases and at J to 6 bases, leaving 8 bases not matched to a gene. The CDR3 consists of 15 residues. Germline V gene data show CDR1 as SGHTA and CDR2 as FQGNSA. The CDR3 sequence: CASSYRGQGVNGYTF. The CDR3 bases are TGTGCCAGCAGCTACAGAGGACAGGGGGTAAATGGCTACACCTTC.

The V gene is TRBV7-2, the J gene TRBJ2-1; D unresolved. The germline gives CDR1 SGHTA, CDR2 FQGNSA. The V end was cut by 1 base, the J end by 4 bases, with 11 bases between. The CDR3 is made up of 15 amino acids. The CDR3 region has the DNA TGTGCCAGCAGCTTAGACGGAGCTGGATACAATGAGCAGTTCTTC. It codes for CASSLDGAGYNEQFF.

V is TRBV5-1 and J is TRBJ1-2; TRBD1 matches 9 bases. V lost 4 bases and J lost 4; bases outside the gene matches: 8. Germline CDR1 SGHRS, CDR2 YFSETQ. This CDR3 contains 15 residues. CDR3 nucleotides: TGCGCCAGCAGCCCTTCCGGGACAGGGACCTATGGCTACACCTTC. Translated: CASSPSGTGTYGYTF.

This chain joins TRBV2 and TRBJ2-5; D is ambiguous. Germline CDR1 is SNHLY and CDR2 is FYNNEI. CDR3 length equals 12 residues. V lost 2 bases and J lost 2, with 3 bases in between. CDR3 sequence reads: CASSEQQETQYF. CDR3 bases: TGTGCCAGCAGTGAACAGCAAGAGACCCAGTACTTC.

This chain uses TRBV23-1 with TRBJ1-4; 11 bases are shared with TRBD1. TRBV23-1 is treated as an ORF (open reading frame) with a function not yet certain. This CDR3 is 18 amino acids long. Germline trimming cut 2 bases from V and 2 bases from J; bases unmatched to any gene: 7. CDR3 residues: CASSQRDRGISTNEKLFF. The CDR3 nucleotides read TGCGCCAGCAGTCAAAGGGACAGGGGGATAAGCACTAATGAAAAACTGTTTTTT.

The chain uses TRBV6-5 and TRBJ1-1; 9 bases map to TRBD1. V lost 0 bases, J lost 11 bases, and 7 bases stayed unmatched. Looked up from germline, CDR1 is MNHEY and CDR2 is SVGAGI. The CDR3 length is 14 residues. CDR3 DNA sequence: TGTGCCAGCAGTTACTCGGGACAGGGCCCTTCGGCTTTCTTT. This gives the protein CASSYSGQGPSAFF.

The rearrangement joins TRBV19 to TRBJ2-3, with TRBD2 matching over 7 bases. In germline, CDR1 is LNHDA, CDR2 SQIVND (reference sequence). The CDR3 runs 17 residues. V lost 3 bases to trimming and J lost 6 bases; unmatched junction nucleotides: 15. The CDR3 spells CASSMPGLAASRDTQYF. The CDR3 nucleotides read TGTGCCAGTAGTATGCCCGGGCTAGCGGCGTCCAGGGATACGCAGTATTTT.

The chain combines TRBV27 with TRBJ2-1; weak D call: TRBD2 (7 bases). Germline CDR1 reads MNHEY; CDR2 reads SMNVEV (reference sequence). The CDR3 length is 16 residues. The V gene lost 5 bases and the J gene lost 3 bases, with 17 bases spanning the gap. The chain's CDR3 is CASSEQGGSLYNEQFF. In nucleotides, the CDR3 is TGTGCCAGCAGTGAACAGGGAGGGTCCCTCTACAATGAGCAGTTCTTC.

This clone appeared once. J is TRBJ1-5 and V is TRBV18; 9 positions match TRBD1. Germline-derived CDR1 and CDR2 are KGHSH and LQKENI. The CDR3 runs 15 residues. V lost 3 bases, J lost 6 bases, and 6 bases stayed unmatched. The CDR3 loop reads CASSPIDRGAQPQHF. The CDR3, as DNA: TGTGCCAGCTCACCTATAGACAGGGGGGCTCAGCCCCAGCATTTT.

In this sample, this clone turned up once. The chain is built from TRBV28 and TRBJ1-2; D may be TRBD1 (6 bases). The CDR3 covers 12 residues. V was shortened by 10 bases and J by 2 bases, with 11 bases between the two germline ends. Looked up from germline, CDR1 is MDHEN and CDR2 is SYDVKM. In nucleotides, the CDR3 is TGTGCCATTCAAAGGGGGAACTATGGCTACACCTTC. Translation gives CAIQRGNYGYTF.

This rearrangement joins TRBV6-5 to TRBJ1-1; D is possibly TRBD1 (5 bases). CDR3 length: 12 amino acids. V lost 7 bases, J lost 6 bases, and 12 bases lay in between. Germline lookup yields CDR1 MNHEY and CDR2 SVGAGI. Here the CDR3 reads CASKGEGAEAFF. In DNA, the CDR3 is TGTGCCAGCAAAGGGGAGGGCGCTGAAGCTTTCTTT.

The V gene is TRBV4-1, the J gene TRBJ2-7, with TRBD2 identical over 11 bases. CDR1 is MGHRA and CDR2 is YSYEKL in the germline V gene. Germline trimming cut 4 bases from V and 3 bases from J; bases unmatched to any gene: 5. The CDR3 runs 15 residues. CDR3: CASSPQTSGIYEQYF. The CDR3 nucleotides read TGCGCCAGCAGCCCACAGACTAGCGGGATCTACGAGCAGTACTTC.

This clone has just one count. The chain links TRBV5-1 to TRBJ2-1, with TRBD2 matching 12 bases. With V trimmed by 3 bases and J by 0 bases, 4 bases remained unmatched. This CDR3 has 17 residues. The V gene's germline CDR1 is SGHRS and CDR2 YFSETQ. In DNA, the CDR3 is TGCGCCAGCAGCTGGGGACTAGCGGGTATCTCCTACAATGAGCAGTTCTTC. This sequence encodes CASSWGLAGISYNEQFF.